This paragraph reports one TCR beta chain. The data were taken from a study of control samples from healthy donors and cancer patients. Germline assignment: CDR1 MDHEN and CDR2 SYDVKM. Trimming shortened V by 5 bases and J by 4 bases, and 18 bases separated the two germline ends. The CDR3 spans 17 residues. Generated by immunoSEQ multiplex PCR, the TCRdb table keeps only in-frame clones and is missing some. The data contain more than 60,000 clones, nearly 90% of them singletons. The receptor comes from a man aged 60 to 75 with colorectal cancer. This rearrangement joins TRBV28 to TRBJ1-6, with D uncertain. Sequencing was performed on PBMCs. DNA of the CDR3: TGTGCCAGCAGTCCTCTCCGGACCGGGGAATATAATTCACCCCTCCACTTT. Its translation: CASSPLRTGEYNSPLHF.